Listed below are T cell receptor beta chains from one sample, sequenced in a study of cytomegalovirus exposure and HLA in healthy donors. Assay used: immunoSEQ multiplex PCR; TCRdb lists only in-frame clones, some missing. The repertoire has under 200,000 clones, 80% to 85% of them found once; the top ten carry less than 2.5%. The source material was PBMCs. The receptors come from a male donor in good health and CMV-seronegative. The CDR3 runs from the conserved cysteine through the conserved F or W. Fields, in order: J gene, D gene, V gene, clone size, CDR3 protein, CDR3 DNA. The D gene is left open where the match is weak. Size is omitted from some rows. Given values are once, few, many or a class for expanded clones.

j_gene: TRBJ2-7; d_gene: NA; v_gene: TRBV4-3; abundance: once; CDR3aa: CASSQPPGSGTASYEQYF; CDR3nt: TGCGCCAGCAGCCAACCCCCGGGTAGCGGGACAGCTTCCTACGAGCAGTACTTC
j_gene: TRBJ1-4; d_gene: NA; v_gene: TRBV30; abundance: NA; CDR3aa: CAWRTGASEKLFF; CDR3nt: TGTGCCTGGAGAACTGGGGCAAGTGAAAAACTGTTTTTT
j_gene: TRBJ2-1; d_gene: NA; v_gene: TRBV19; abundance: NA; CDR3aa: CASSYGGNEQFF; CDR3nt: TGTGCCAGTAGTTACGGGGGCAATGAGCAGTTCTTC
j_gene: TRBJ1-5; d_gene: NA; v_gene: TRBV19; abundance: NA; CDR3aa: CASSMVGAYSNQPQHF; CDR3nt: TGTGCCAGTAGTATGGTGGGGGCCTATAGCAATCAGCCCCAGCATTTT
j_gene: TRBJ2-5; d_gene: NA; v_gene: TRBV5-4; abundance: once; CDR3aa: CASSLAGGAGETQYF; CDR3nt: TGTGCCAGCAGCTTGGCGGGGGGCGCCGGAGAGACCCAGTACTTC
j_gene: TRBJ2-7; d_gene: NA; v_gene: TRBV10-3; abundance: NA; CDR3aa: CAIAPTGFSYEQYF; CDR3nt: TGTGCCATCGCCCCGACAGGATTCTCCTACGAGCAGTACTTC
j_gene: TRBJ1-2; d_gene: NA; v_gene: TRBV18; abundance: NA; CDR3aa: CASSLQGSGDGYTF; CDR3nt: TGTGCCAGCTCCCTCCAGGGCTCAGGGGATGGCTACACCTTC
j_gene: TRBJ2-5; d_gene: NA; v_gene: TRBV5-1; abundance: few; CDR3aa: CASSSRQYQETQYF; CDR3nt: TGCGCCAGCAGCAGTAGACAGTACCAAGAGACCCAGTACTTC
j_gene: TRBJ1-2; d_gene: NA; v_gene: TRBV11-2; abundance: NA; CDR3aa: CASSYTDGQGGGYTF; CDR3nt: TGTGCCAGCAGCTACACCGACGGGCAGGGAGGCGGCTACACCTTC
j_gene: TRBJ2-7; d_gene: TRBD2; v_gene: TRBV5-5; abundance: NA; CDR3aa: CASSLGLAGGSEQYF; CDR3nt: TGTGCCAGCAGCTTGGGGCTAGCGGGGGGATCCGAGCAGTACTTC
j_gene: TRBJ2-2; d_gene: NA; v_gene: TRBV9; abundance: NA; CDR3aa: CASSVGSGAGGELFF; CDR3nt: TGTGCCAGCAGCGTAGGGTCAGGGGCTGGCGGGGAGCTGTTTTTT
j_gene: TRBJ2-7; d_gene: NA; v_gene: TRBV7-2; abundance: NA; CDR3aa: CASSSESGGRMVSPSHF; CDR3nt: TGTGCCAGCAGCTCCGAGTCCGGGGGGCGTATGGTGAGCCCGAGCCACTTC
j_gene: TRBJ1-1; d_gene: NA; v_gene: TRBV18; abundance: NA; CDR3aa: CASSLGVAEAFF; CDR3nt: TGTGCCAGCTCCCTAGGGGTCGCTGAAGCTTTCTTT
j_gene: TRBJ2-7; d_gene: TRBD1; v_gene: TRBV5-1; abundance: few; CDR3aa: CASSRRTGETYEQYF; CDR3nt: TGCGCCAGCAGCCGTAGGACAGGCGAAACCTACGAGCAGTACTTC
j_gene: TRBJ1-2; d_gene: NA; v_gene: TRBV9; abundance: NA; CDR3aa: CASSPKSQGPSHYGYTF; CDR3nt: TGTGCCAGCAGTCCAAAGTCACAGGGCCCTAGCCACTATGGCTACACCTTC
j_gene: TRBJ1-1; d_gene: NA; v_gene: TRBV30; abundance: NA; CDR3aa: CAWDLVHTEAFF; CDR3nt: TGTGCCTGGGATTTAGTGCACACTGAAGCTTTCTTT
j_gene: TRBJ1-4; d_gene: NA; v_gene: TRBV6-1; abundance: NA; CDR3aa: CASRAGTEDEKLFF; CDR3nt: TGTGCCAGCAGAGCCGGGACTGAAGATGAAAAACTGTTTTTT
j_gene: TRBJ2-5; d_gene: NA; v_gene: TRBV30; abundance: NA; CDR3aa: CAWSYTGETQYF; CDR3nt: TGTGCCTGGTCTTATACCGGGGAGACCCAGTACTTC
j_gene: TRBJ2-3; d_gene: TRBD2; v_gene: TRBV7-2; abundance: NA; CDR3aa: CASSPLAGLTDTQYF; CDR3nt: TGTGCCAGCAGCCCCCTAGCGGGGCTCACAGATACGCAGTATTTT
j_gene: TRBJ2-6; d_gene: NA; v_gene: TRBV5-4; abundance: NA; CDR3aa: CASSSGAGANVLTF; CDR3nt: TGTGCCAGCAGCTCAGGGGCTGGGGCCAACGTCCTGACTTTC
j_gene: TRBJ1-1; d_gene: NA; v_gene: TRBV9; abundance: NA; CDR3aa: CASSVDGRAEAFF; CDR3nt: TGTGCCAGCAGCGTAGACGGGCGGGCTGAAGCTTTCTTT
j_gene: TRBJ2-7; d_gene: TRBD1; v_gene: TRBV4-2; abundance: NA; CDR3aa: CASSHTLGTASYEQYF; CDR3nt: TGTGCCAGCAGCCATACGTTGGGGACAGCCTCCTACGAGCAGTACTTC
j_gene: TRBJ1-5; d_gene: TRBD1; v_gene: TRBV6-1; abundance: NA; CDR3aa: CASSGQGRSNQPQHF; CDR3nt: TGTGCCAGCAGTGGACAGGGACGGAGCAATCAGCCCCAGCATTTT